This T cell receptor (beta chain) was sequenced in a study of shared clonotypes between healthy human individuals (dated by TCRdb to the early 2020s). Context from the whole study: The cohort comprised a couple of women and a few men aged 18 to 49 years. For each donor, CD4 naive and CD4 memory were each given three plates, CD8 naive was given two plates, and CD8 memory was given one plate. To estimate repertoire size and how much clonotypes are shared between individuals, the study performed deep sequencing of blood TCR repertoires from roughly five healthy adults. To increase sequencing depth and limit assay-specific biases, different laboratories used diverse techniques to prepare libraries and sequence TCR repertoires. Between about 0.85 and 9.5 billion PBMCs per donor were obtained by leukapheresis.

As encoded in the germline V gene, CDR1 is MGHRA while CDR2 is YSYEKL. Inclusive of the bounding cysteine and phenylalanine, the CDR3 is 14 residues long. The sequence is cut down to CDR3 DNA, 42 bases in frame from base 1. Relative to germline, V is 2 bases shorter and J is 7 bases shorter, with 15 bases between their ends. This clone was seen a single time. This clone's antigen is unknown. Per-base qualities were not stored, and no clone one base away is much larger. The donors were healthy, HIV-negative adults who had no recently reported acute infections or vaccinations. Every donor was a Caucasian adult living in Nashville, Tennessee, USA. CD4+ T cells were enriched by magnetic negative selection, after which naive cells were positively selected on CD45RA and the negative fraction was taken as the memory subset. Blood was obtained by leukapheresis, after which PBMCs were separated by Ficoll-Histopaque density gradient centrifugation and cryopreserved in liquid nitrogen vapor phase. Analytical flow cytometry was used to check the purity and quantity of each magnetically sorted T cell population. Genomic DNA was isolated from every sorted fraction and measured by UV absorbance on a Nanodrop 2000c.

Overall study outcomes, separate from this receptor: When several donors were compared, the shared fraction of clonotypes was about 5% for naive CD4, around 4% for naive CD8, more than 2% for memory CD4, and around 0.4% for memory CD8. The small number of donors limited the genetic and exposure-history diversity represented. Even with the large sequencing depth, rarefaction of the sorted-subset datasets indicated that sequencing was incomplete. Sampling was restricted to blood, and TCR repertoires in tissues likely differ from the TCR repertoires found in blood. Compared with non-shared clonotypes, clonotypes shared by all four sorted-subset donors had higher generation probabilities. Naive subsets generally had larger estimated clonotype richness than memory subsets. Pairwise subsampling led to the expectation that sequencing depth would affect the degree of clonotype sharing among donors.

Using the deep immunoSEQ assay, TCR CDR3 regions were amplified from genomic DNA by multiplex PCR. For each cell subset, the extracted genomic DNA was distributed evenly across all wells of several immunoSEQ 96-well plates, and each plate served as one replicate. For sorted subsets, each replicate PCR was loaded with approximately 200 ng genomic DNA, equivalent to 30,000 to 35,000 T cell genomes. The purified libraries were quantified using a Qubit 3.0 fluorometer, sized with a Bioanalyzer 2100, and then quantified again using the KAPA Library Quantification kit. Every immunoSEQ 96-well plate was sequenced on a dedicated single-read 150-cycle Illumina NextSeq 550 flow cell. On the authors' methods: Because only junctional sequences without quality scores were contained in the immunoSEQ output, filtering matching that applied to full-length reads could not be performed. To assign V/J genes and CDR3, sequences were annotated using PyIR, a Python wrapper for IgBLAST v1.9, with IMGT germline references. Reads with weak V/J assignments (E-value above 1e-6), missing CDR3, stop codons, out-of-frame junctions, or ambiguous translated residues were removed. V3J clonotypes were defined by identical inferred V gene, J gene, and CDR3 amino acid sequence. To compute the percentage overlap between repertoires, the number of shared unique clonotypes was divided by the size of the smaller repertoire. Three approaches were used to assess repertoire richness: RTK rarefaction, the Chao1 estimator, and Recon v2.1 estimates of unobserved clonotypes. For all TCRbeta clonotypes obtained by the gDNA method from several donors, generation probabilities were computed with OLGA. Here the immuneACCESS table is served through TCRdb, limited to in-frame sequences with V and J called. Missing clones are a known gap in these copies; in checked studies unresolved V genes cover under half, and the rest lacks a known reason. The V and J calls and clone size are taken from that table; D and trimming were inferred from the DNA. The sample table lists some 580,000 clones, around 97% of them with a count of one. Of the sample, 0.045% to 0.07% falls within the top ten clones.

This chain joins TRBV4-1 to TRBJ2-7; the D gene cannot be resolved reliably. This clonotype was obtained from a woman aged 25 to 45 in good health. Sequenced: naive CD4+ T cells sorted from blood. This sample's cell subset or site label indicates: CD45RA+ positively selected. The DNA sequence is as follows: TGCGCCAGCAGCCAACTAATCGCCTCGCTGGAGCAGTACTTC. Its protein product is CASSQLIASLEQYF.